This is a list of T cell receptor beta chains from one sample in a study of CD8 T cells in Susac syndrome. TCRdb called the immunoSEQ multiplex PCR reads again in MiXCR, with one record for every CDR3 protein. The sample includes about 160,000 distinct CDR3 sequences, around 95% seen only once; the top ten take more than 0.11%. The sample was CD4+ T cells from PBMCs. These receptor sequences come from a human donor in good health. Both conserved end residues are part of each CDR3. Only some rows state a clone size, as once, few, many or a class for expanded clones.

>TRBV5-1|.
CASSTDSNTGELFF
>TRBV6-5|.
CASSYSQTGELFF
>TRBV9|.
CASGRENTEAFF
>TRBV28|.
CASRRGGPYGYTF
>TRBV7-2|.
CASSPDRATYGYTF
>TRBV5-1|.
CASSLRPVGDTQYF
>TRBV20-1|.
CSASRVGSSGNTIYF
>TRBV29-1|.
CSAGTGNTEAFF
>TRBV19|.
CASSRNTGLAGNEQFF
>TRBV28|.
CASSWNNYGYTF
>TRBV6-2/TRBV6-3|.
CASSRNTGLGGANVLTF
>TRBV3-1|.
CASSHRDRVTNEQFF
>TRBV2|.
CASSDGQAGELFF
>TRBV5-6|.
CASSLVGLAGETGELFF
>TRBV6-1|.
CASSLDRPYNSPLHF
>TRBV25-1|.
CASSDPRGDQPQHF
>TRBV6-1|.
CASSGTGGPRPYEQYF
>TRBV6-1|.
CASSEGDRVPASNQPQHF
>TRBV25-1|.
CASSEPRRGANEQYF
>TRBV6-5|.
CASSPPGSYEQYF
>TRBV2|once
CASSEVVGQLFSSPLHF
>TRBV20-1|.
CSARDRGRSDEKLFF
>TRBV20-1|.
CSARVWQGTYEQYF
>TRBV5-1|.
CASSWGTGYTDTQYF
>TRBV29-1|once
CSVVGQTSGEQYF
>TRBV19|.
CASRTSGQGERSPLHF
>TRBV5-1|.
CASRNLAGGPLETQYF
>TRBV5-1|.
CASSGTGTVGYTF
>TRBV9|.
CASSMSGSNRNGYTF
>TRBV12-3/TRBV12-4|.
CASSLAASNQPQHF
>TRBV10-3|.
CAICGHQEDGYTF
>TRBV5-4|.
CASSFDRGHPQNIQYF
>TRBV9|.
CASSVVGSGGPMNTEAFF
>TRBV12-3/TRBV12-4|.
CASSPLLAGGQNTQYF
>TRBV3-1|.
CASSQSGYTQYF
>TRBV5-1|.
CASSLSYSDTQYF
>TRBV18|.
CASSSNRGNSGNTIYF